One and the same sample provided the 26 T cell receptor beta chains below, sequenced in a study of CD8+CD57+ T cells in acquired aplastic anemia. Profiles of TCR beta VDJ and CDR3 were generated from a genomic DNA template. Using its own MiXCR run on the reads, TCRdb lists one record per CDR3 protein. The sample yields under 350,000 distinct CDR3 sequences, roughly 59% seen once. Patients chosen for sequencing had shown CD8+CD57+ cell expansion by flow cytometry. Sequenced: sorted CD4+, CD8+, or CD8+CD57+ T cells (not recorded which) from PBMCs. The receptors derive from a human donor with aplastic anemia.

This rearrangement joins TRBV10-3 to TRBJ2-3, with 11 positions matching TRBD2. Looked up from germline, CDR1 is ENHRY and CDR2 is SYGVKD. There are 15 residues in the CDR3. The trim removed 10 bases at V and 2 bases at J, leaving 8 bases unmatched. The CDR3 region is CATLAGGPLTDTQYF. CDR3 bases: TGTGCCACCCTAGCGGGAGGCCCCCTCACAGATACGCAGTATTTT.

The chain has TRBV6-6 and TRBJ1-2, with D perhaps matching TRBD1 (6 bases). V was trimmed by 2 bases and J by 6 bases, leaving 13 bases between them. Per germline, CDR1 MNHNY and CDR2 SVGAGI (reference sequence). CDR3 length: 14 residues. The CDR3 sequence: CASSYRQGSHGYTF. CDR3 in DNA: TGTGCCAGCAGTTACCGCCAGGGGTCCCATGGCTACACCTTC.

This chain connects TRBV5-1 to TRBJ2-7; the D gene is possibly TRBD1 (5 bases). This CDR3 is 16 amino acids long. Trimming took off 4 bases at V and 3 bases at J, with 20 bases between the two ends. The germline V gene encodes CDR1 SGHRS and CDR2 YFSETQ. The CDR3 DNA is TGCGCCAGCAGCCCCCGCGATAGGCAGGGCCGCTACGAGCAGTACTTC. Translated: CASSPRDRQGRYEQYF.

The chain couples TRBV12-3 or TRBV12-4 to TRBJ1-2; D perhaps matches TRBD1 (5 bases). The CDR3 is 14 residues long. The V and J ends lost 5 bases and 5 bases respectively, with 15 bases between them. CDR3 protein: CASSPWTTEYGYTF. CDR3 coding DNA: TGTGCCAGCAGTCCATGGACAACTGAGTATGGCTACACCTTC.

As concerns this clonotype: A read error may produce the germline difference seen at one junction end. The chain combines TRBV9 with TRBJ2-3, with D perhaps matching TRBD1 (7 bases). Germline V gene sequence: CDR1 SGDLS, CDR2 YYNGEE. CDR3 length: 13 residues. CDR3 region: CASSLASRGVKNF. The CDR3, as DNA: TGTGCCAGCAGCCTGGCCTCCAGGGGGGTTAAGAATTTT.

This clonotype has only a few counts. The gene calls are TRBV2 and TRBJ2-3, with D possibly being TRBD2 (6 bases). In germline, CDR1 is SNHLY, CDR2 FYNNEI. Deletions cut 4 bases from V and 6 bases from J, with 14 bases between. CDR3 length equals 14 residues. In nucleotides, the CDR3 is TGTGCCAGCAGTGCGGCCGGGAGTGGGGATACGCAGTATTTT. The encoded protein is CASSAAGSGDTQYF.

The rearrangement links TRBV7-2 to TRBJ2-7; 8 bases map to TRBD1. This CDR3 has 15 residues. V was pared by 5 bases and J by 4 bases, with 10 bases of the junction left unmatched. Germline V gives CDR1 SGHTA, CDR2 FQGNSA. The CDR3 loop is CASSKGQGDFYEQYF. In DNA, the CDR3 is TGTGCCAGCAGCAAAGGACAGGGCGATTTTTACGAGCAGTACTTC. Together with reference TRBV7-2 and TRBJ2-7, the CDR3 gives the full variable domain: GAGVSQSPSNKVTEKGKDVELRCDPISGHTALYWYRQSLGQGLEFLIYFQGNSAPDKSGLPSDRFSAERTGGSVSTLTIQRTQQEDSAVYLCASSKGQGDFYEQYFGPGTRLTVT.

J is TRBJ2-7 and V is TRBV7-2, with 7 bases fitting TRBD1. The CDR3 has 14 amino acids. Germline-derived CDR1 and CDR2 are SGHTA and FQGNSA. With V trimmed by 7 bases and J by 2 bases, 8 bases remained unmatched. CDR3 residues: CASKRKGAAYEQYF. CDR3 nucleotides: TGTGCCAGCAAACGTAAGGGGGCGGCCTACGAGCAGTACTTC.

The V and J genes are TRBV7-2 and TRBJ2-7; D is perhaps TRBD2 (5 bases). There are 15 residues in the CDR3. CDR1 SGHTA and CDR2 FQGNSA come from the germline V gene. The V end lost 1 base, the J end lost 3 bases, and 13 bases lay between the germline ends. The CDR3, as DNA: TGTGCCAGCAGCTTAGGAGGAGGCGGACTCTACGAGCAGTACTTC. Translating gives CASSLGGGGLYEQYF.

The chain is built from TRBV10-3 and TRBJ1-4; D not certain. Trimming took 2 bases from V and 4 from J, leaving 11 bases between them. Germline lookup yields CDR1 ENHRY and CDR2 SYGVKD. This CDR3 region has 15 residues. CDR3 coding DNA: TGTGCCATCAGTGAGACGCGGGAGCTTAATGAAAAACTGTTTTTT. It specifies CAISETRELNEKLFF.

This clonotype was recorded a few times. The DNA of the CDR3 is TGCAGTGCCTACCAGTTAAACTATGGCTACACCTTC. Amino acid sequence: CSAYQLNYGYTF. The genes are TRBV20-1 and TRBJ1-2, with unresolved D. The CDR3 totals 12 residues. Germline CDR1 and CDR2: DFQATT and SNEGSKA (reference sequence). Trimming removed 6 bases at V and 2 bases at J, with 10 bases between.

This rearrangement joins TRBV7-9 to TRBJ2-5, with 8 bases identical to TRBD1. This CDR3 is 15 amino acids long. V shed 0 bases, J shed 5 bases, and the junction held 5 bases outside the gene matches. CDR1 and CDR2 (germline): SEHNR, FQNEAQ (reference sequence). For the CDR3, the DNA is TGTGCCAGCAGCTTAGCGCAGGGGGCGGAGGAGACCCAGTACTTC. Its protein product is CASSLAQGAEETQYF. The full variable domain, rest sourced from reference TRBV7-9 and TRBJ2-5, is DTGVSQNPRHKITKRGQNVTFRCDPISEHNRLYWYRQTLGQGPEFLTYFQNEAQLEKSRLLSDRFSAERPKGSFSTLEIQRTEQGDSAMYLCASSLAQGAEETQYFGPGTRLLVL.

This chain links TRBV19 with TRBJ2-1, with D perhaps TRBD1 (6 bases). Germline V gives CDR1 LNHDA, CDR2 SQIVND (reference sequence). The CDR3 sequence is 12 residues long. Trimming removed 6 bases from V and 9 bases from J, with 12 bases in between. As DNA, the CDR3 is TGTGCCAGTAGCCAGGGGATTCGTGAGCAGTTCTTC. It codes for CASSQGIREQFF.

This clonotype was seen a single time. The chain employs TRBV13 and TRBJ1-2; perhaps TRBD1 as D (5 bases). With 0 bases removed from V and 8 bases from J, the gap between germline ends came to 22 bases. The CDR3 runs to 17 residues. The V gene's germline CDR1 is PRHDT and CDR2 FYEKMQ (reference sequence). The CDR3 loop is CASSLGTMGGFLDGYTF. The CDR3 region has the DNA TGTGCCAGCAGCTTAGGCACCATGGGGGGTTTTTTAGACGGCTACACCTTC.

The V and J genes are TRBV20-1 and TRBJ2-7, with D possibly matching TRBD1 (6 bases). The CDR3 runs to 14 residues. Germline lookup yields CDR1 DFQATT and CDR2 SNEGSKA (reference sequence). The germline V and J ends were trimmed by 4 bases and 3 bases, with 16 bases remaining between them. DNA of the CDR3: TGCAGTGCTACCCTGACAGGACCCTACTACGAGCAGTACTTC. Translating it yields CSATLTGPYYEQYF.

The genes are TRBV20-1 and TRBJ1-5, with TRBD1 as a possible D gene (5 bases). Trimming left V 6 bases short and J 2 bases short, with 14 bases between. Germline V gene lookup returns CDR1 DFQATT and CDR2 SNEGSKA (reference sequence). The CDR3 runs 14 residues. The CDR3 reads CSAQLAGGNQPQHF. The CDR3 DNA reads TGCAGTGCCCAACTAGCGGGGGGCAATCAGCCCCAGCATTTT.

This rearrangement joins TRBV7-9 to TRBJ2-7; 8 bases map to TRBD2. The CDR3 sequence is 15 residues long. The trim removed 4 bases at V and 2 bases at J, leaving 7 bases unmatched. CDR1 SEHNR and CDR2 FQNEAQ come from the germline V gene (reference sequence). For the CDR3, the DNA is TGTGCCAGCAGCTCGGGGGGGGGGGGTACCTACGAGCAGTACTTC. Translated: CASSSGGGGTYEQYF. The entire variable domain, with the rest obtained from reference TRBV7-9 and TRBJ2-7, is as follows: DTGVSQNPRHKITKRGQNVTFRCDPISEHNRLYWYRQTLGQGPEFLTYFQNEAQLEKSRLLSDRFSAERPKGSFSTLEIQRTEQGDSAMYLCASSSGGGGTYEQYFGPGTRLTVT.

V is TRBV4-2 and J is TRBJ2-1, with unresolved D. The CDR3 runs to 14 residues. The germline CDR1 and CDR2 sequences are LGHNA and YNFKEQ. With 1 base removed from V and 4 bases from J, the gap between germline ends came to 8 bases. As DNA, the CDR3 is TGTGCCAGCAGCCAAGCGGCCGGGTACAATGAGCAGTTCTTC. Translating it yields CASSQAAGYNEQFF.

V and J are TRBV29-1 and TRBJ1-5; 11 nucleotides align to TRBD1. CDR3 size: 14 residues. V lost 4 bases to trimming and J lost 2 bases; unmatched junction nucleotides: 1. Germline CDR1 and CDR2: SQVTM and ANQGSEA. CDR3: CSVGDRGGNQPQHF. The CDR3 region has the DNA TGCAGCGTTGGGGACAGGGGGGGCAATCAGCCCCAGCATTTT.

This clonotype was counted a few times. The chain couples TRBV19 to TRBJ2-7, with 13 bases fitting TRBD2. Germline CDR1 and CDR2: LNHDA and SQIVND (reference sequence). The CDR3 sequence is 15 residues long. The V gene end was trimmed by 5 bases and the J gene end by 2 bases; junction bases not matched to a gene: 3. The CDR3 sequence: CASSVGTSGTYEQYF. The CDR3 DNA reads TGTGCCAGTAGTGTGGGGACTAGCGGGACCTACGAGCAGTACTTC. The full variable domain, its missing parts supplied by reference TRBV19 and TRBJ2-7, is DGGITQSPKYLFRKEGQNVTLSCEQNLNHDAMYWYRQDPGQGLRLIYYSQIVNDFQKGDIAEGYSVSREKKESFPLTVTSAQKNPTAFYLCASSVGTSGTYEQYFGPGTRLTVT.

This clonotype was detected many times. As DNA, the CDR3 is TGTGCCAGCAGTTACAGACTACTATCGGATACGCAGTATTTT. It specifies CASSYRLLSDTQYF. The V and J genes are TRBV6-5 and TRBJ2-3, with D possibly TRBD2 on 5 matching bases. The CDR3 has 14 residues. Germline-derived CDR1 and CDR2 are MNHEY and SVGAGI. The ends were cut back, 2 bases at V and 6 bases at J, with 12 bases in the middle.

The chain has TRBV10-3 and TRBJ2-2; D is ambiguous. Per the germline V gene, CDR1 is ENHRY and CDR2 is SYGVKD. The CDR3 length is 13 residues. V dropped 5 bases and J dropped 2 bases, with 6 bases sitting between them. The CDR3 region has the DNA TGTGCCATCAGTTCAGGAAACACCGGGGAGCTGTTTTTT. Protein: CAISSGNTGELFF.

The chain uses TRBV29-1 and TRBJ1-5, with D hard to call. Trimming removed 4 bases at V and 3 bases at J, with 7 bases between. CDR3 length: 12 amino acids. The germline V gene has CDR1 SQVTM and CDR2 ANQGSEA. CDR3 coding DNA: TGCAGCGTTGGGAGGCCCAATCAGCCCCAGCATTTT. Its translation is CSVGRPNQPQHF.

This clonotype was observed at least ten times. V and J are TRBV20-1 and TRBJ2-7; TRBD2 matches at 12 bases. Looked up from germline, CDR1 is DFQATT and CDR2 is SNEGSKA (reference sequence). The CDR3 is 15 amino acids. V lost 6 bases and J lost 2; bases outside the gene matches: 8. The CDR3: CSASGTSGPTYEQYF. DNA for the CDR3: TGCAGTGCCTCCGGGACTAGCGGGCCGACCTACGAGCAGTACTTC.

This clonotype has at least ten counts. This chain links TRBV2 with TRBJ2-5; the D is unclear. This CDR3 comprises 14 residues. Germline assignment: CDR1 SNHLY and CDR2 FYNNEI. V was clipped by 2 bases and J by 0 bases, with 7 bases between them. The CDR3 region is CASSEISNQETQYF. CDR3 coding DNA: TGTGCCAGCAGTGAAATAAGTAACCAAGAGACCCAGTACTTC.

V and J are TRBV3-1 and TRBJ1-4; unclear D gene. Trimming removed 1 base from V and 7 bases from J, with 16 bases in between. The CDR3 covers 16 residues. Germline loops: CDR1 LGHDT, CDR2 YNNKEL (reference sequence). The CDR3, as DNA: TGTGCCAGCAGCCAAGGTGCGGCGCGCGGTGGTGAAAAACTGTTTTTT. Translating gives CASSQGAARGGEKLFF.